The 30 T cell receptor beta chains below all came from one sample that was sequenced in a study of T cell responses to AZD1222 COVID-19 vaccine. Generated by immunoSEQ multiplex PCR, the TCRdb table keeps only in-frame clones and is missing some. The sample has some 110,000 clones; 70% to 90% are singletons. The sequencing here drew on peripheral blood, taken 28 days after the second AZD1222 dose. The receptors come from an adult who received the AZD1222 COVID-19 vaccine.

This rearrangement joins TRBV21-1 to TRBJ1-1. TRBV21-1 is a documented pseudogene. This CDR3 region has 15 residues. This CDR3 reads CASSIQAPEEAEAFF. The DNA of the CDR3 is TGTGCCAGCAGCATACAAGCTCCGGAGGAGGCTGAAGCTTTCTTT.

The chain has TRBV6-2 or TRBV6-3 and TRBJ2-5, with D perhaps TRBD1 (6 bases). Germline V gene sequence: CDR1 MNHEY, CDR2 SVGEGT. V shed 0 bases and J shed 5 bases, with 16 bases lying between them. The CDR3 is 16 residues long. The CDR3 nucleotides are TGTGCCAGCAGTTACTCGAGGACAGAGCAAAGCGAGACCCAGTACTTC. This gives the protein CASSYSRTEQSETQYF.

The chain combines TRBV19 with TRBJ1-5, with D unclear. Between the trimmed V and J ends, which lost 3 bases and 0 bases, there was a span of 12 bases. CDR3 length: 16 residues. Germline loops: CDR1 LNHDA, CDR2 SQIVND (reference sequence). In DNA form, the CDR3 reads TGTGCCAGTAGTATGCCAACATCGAATAGCAATCAGCCCCAGCATTTT. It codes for CASSMPTSNSNQPQHF. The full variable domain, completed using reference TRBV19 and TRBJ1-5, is DGGITQSPKYLFRKEGQNVTLSCEQNLNHDAMYWYRQDPGQGLRLIYYSQIVNDFQKGDIAEGYSVSREKKESFPLTVTSAQKNPTAFYLCASSMPTSNSNQPQHFGDGTRLSIL.

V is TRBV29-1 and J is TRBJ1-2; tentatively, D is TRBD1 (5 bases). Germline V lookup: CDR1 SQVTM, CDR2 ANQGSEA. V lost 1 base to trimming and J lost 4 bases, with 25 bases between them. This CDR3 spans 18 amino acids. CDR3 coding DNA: TGCAGCGTTGAAGCGAGATTAAGCGGTAAAAGGGGAGTCTATGGCTACACCTTC. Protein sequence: CSVEARLSGKRGVYGYTF. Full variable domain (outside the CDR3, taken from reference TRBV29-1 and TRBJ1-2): SAVISQKPSRDICQRGTSLTIQCQVDSQVTMMFWYRQQPGQSLTLIATANQGSEATYESGFVIDKFPISRPNLTFSTLTVSNMSPEDSSIYLCSVEARLSGKRGVYGYTFGSGTRLTVV.

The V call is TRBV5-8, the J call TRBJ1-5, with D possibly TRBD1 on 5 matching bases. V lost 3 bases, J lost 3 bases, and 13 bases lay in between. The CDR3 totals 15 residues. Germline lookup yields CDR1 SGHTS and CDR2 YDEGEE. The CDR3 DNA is TGTGCCAGCAGCTCCCAAGGGGACCCCAATCAGCCCCAGCATTTT. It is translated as CASSSQGDPNQPQHF.

The CDR3 region is CASSFPSTDTQYF. The CDR3 DNA reads TGTGCCAGCAGCTTCCCTAGCACAGATACGCAGTATTTT. The chain combines TRBV13 with TRBJ2-3, with unresolved D. Germline V lookup: CDR1 PRHDT, CDR2 FYEKMQ (reference sequence). The CDR3 consists of 13 residues. Deletions cut 3 bases from V and 0 bases from J, with 4 bases between. Full variable domain (outside the CDR3, taken from reference TRBV13 and TRBJ2-3): AAGVIQSPRHLIKEKRETATLKCYPIPRHDTVYWYQQGPGQDPQFLISFYEKMQSDKGSIPDRFSAQQFSDYHSELNMSSLELGDSALYFCASSFPSTDTQYFGPGTRLTVL.

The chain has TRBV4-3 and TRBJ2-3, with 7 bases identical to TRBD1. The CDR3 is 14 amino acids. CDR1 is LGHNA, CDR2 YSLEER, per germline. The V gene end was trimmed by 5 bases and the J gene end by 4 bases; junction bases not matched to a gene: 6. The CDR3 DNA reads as TGCGCCAGCAGCGAGAGAGGGGGCCCAGATACGCAGTATTTT. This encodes CASSERGGPDTQYF.

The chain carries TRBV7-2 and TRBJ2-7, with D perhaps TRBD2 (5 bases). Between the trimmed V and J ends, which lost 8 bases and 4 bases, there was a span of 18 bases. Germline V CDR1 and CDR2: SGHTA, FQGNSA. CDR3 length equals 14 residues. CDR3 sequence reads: CASQPTRVAYEQYF. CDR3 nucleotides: TGTGCCAGCCAACCTACTAGAGTAGCTTACGAGCAGTACTTC.

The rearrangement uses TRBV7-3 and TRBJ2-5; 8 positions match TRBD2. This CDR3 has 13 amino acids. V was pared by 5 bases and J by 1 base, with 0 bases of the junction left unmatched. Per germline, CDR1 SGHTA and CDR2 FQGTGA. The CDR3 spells CASSRGGQETQYF. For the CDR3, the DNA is TGTGCCAGCAGCCGGGGGGGCCAAGAGACCCAGTACTTC.

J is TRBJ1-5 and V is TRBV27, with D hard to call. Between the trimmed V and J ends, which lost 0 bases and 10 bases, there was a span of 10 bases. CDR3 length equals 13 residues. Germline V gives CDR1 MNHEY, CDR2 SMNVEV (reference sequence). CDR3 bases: TGTGCCAGCAGTTTATCATTCGAGACACCCCAGCATTTT. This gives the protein CASSLSFETPQHF.

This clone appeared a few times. The CDR3 bases are TGCGCCAGCGGCACAGCAACTAATGAAAAACTGTTTTTT. This encodes CASGTATNEKLFF. The chain is built from TRBV10-2 and TRBJ1-4; D gene ambiguous. Trimming stripped 8 bases from V and 0 bases from J, with 7 bases between. The germline gives CDR1 WSHSY, CDR2 SAAADI. There are 13 residues in the CDR3.

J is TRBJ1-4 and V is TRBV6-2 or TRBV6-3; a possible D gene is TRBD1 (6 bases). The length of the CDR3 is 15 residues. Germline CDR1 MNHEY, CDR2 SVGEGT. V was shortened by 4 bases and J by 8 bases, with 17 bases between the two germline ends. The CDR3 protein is CASSSLTGITEKLFF. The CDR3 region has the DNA TGTGCCAGCAGTTCCCTTACAGGGATAACGGAAAAACTGTTTTTT.

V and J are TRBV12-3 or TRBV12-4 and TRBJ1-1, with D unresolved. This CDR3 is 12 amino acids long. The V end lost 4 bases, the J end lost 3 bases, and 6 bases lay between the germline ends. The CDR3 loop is CASSYADTEAFF. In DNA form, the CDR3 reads TGTGCCAGCAGTTATGCGGACACTGAAGCTTTCTTT.

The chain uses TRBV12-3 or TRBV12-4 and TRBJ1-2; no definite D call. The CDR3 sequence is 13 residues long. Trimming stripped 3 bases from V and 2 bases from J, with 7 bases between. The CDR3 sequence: CASSFGENYGYTF. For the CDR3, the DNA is TGTGCCAGCAGTTTTGGGGAAAACTATGGCTACACCTTC.

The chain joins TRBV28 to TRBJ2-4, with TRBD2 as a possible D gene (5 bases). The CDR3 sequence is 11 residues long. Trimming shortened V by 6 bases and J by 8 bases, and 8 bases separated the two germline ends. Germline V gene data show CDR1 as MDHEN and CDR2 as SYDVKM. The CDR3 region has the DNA TGTGCCAGCAGCCACGGGGACATTCAGTACTTC. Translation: CASSHGDIQYF.

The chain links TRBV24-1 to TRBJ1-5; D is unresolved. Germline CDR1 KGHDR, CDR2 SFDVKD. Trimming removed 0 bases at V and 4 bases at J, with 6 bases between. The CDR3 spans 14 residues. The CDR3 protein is CATSDLSGNQPQHF. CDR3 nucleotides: TGTGCCACCAGTGATTTGTCAGGTAATCAGCCCCAGCATTTT.

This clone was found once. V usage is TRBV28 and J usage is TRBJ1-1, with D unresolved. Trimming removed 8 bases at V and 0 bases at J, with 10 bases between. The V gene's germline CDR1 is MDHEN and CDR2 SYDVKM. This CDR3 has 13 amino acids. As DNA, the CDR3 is TGTGCCAGCTACAAGTTTGTGAACACTGAAGCTTTCTTT. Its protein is CASYKFVNTEAFF.

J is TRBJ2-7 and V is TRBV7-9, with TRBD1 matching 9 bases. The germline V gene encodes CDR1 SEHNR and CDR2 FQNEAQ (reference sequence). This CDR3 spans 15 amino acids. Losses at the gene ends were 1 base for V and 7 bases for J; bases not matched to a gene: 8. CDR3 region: CASSLEQGALREQYF. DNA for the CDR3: TGTGCCAGCAGCTTAGAACAGGGGGCGCTCCGTGAGCAGTACTTC. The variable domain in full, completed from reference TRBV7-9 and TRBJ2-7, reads DTGVSQNPRHKITKRGQNVTFRCDPISEHNRLYWYRQTLGQGPEFLTYFQNEAQLEKSRLLSDRFSAERPKGSFSTLEIQRTEQGDSAMYLCASSLEQGALREQYFGPGTRLTVT.

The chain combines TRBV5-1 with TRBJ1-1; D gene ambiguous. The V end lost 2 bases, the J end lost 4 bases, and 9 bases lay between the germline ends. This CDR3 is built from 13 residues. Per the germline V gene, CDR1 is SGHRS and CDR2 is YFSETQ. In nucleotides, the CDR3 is TGCGCCAGCAGCTTTACGCCGAGCACTGAAGCTTTCTTT. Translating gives CASSFTPSTEAFF.

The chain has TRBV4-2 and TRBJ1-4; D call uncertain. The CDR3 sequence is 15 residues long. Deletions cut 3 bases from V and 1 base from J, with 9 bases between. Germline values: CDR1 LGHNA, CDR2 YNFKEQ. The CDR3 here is CASSQDGRTNEKLFF. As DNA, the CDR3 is TGTGCCAGCAGCCAGGATGGGCGAACTAATGAAAAACTGTTTTTT.

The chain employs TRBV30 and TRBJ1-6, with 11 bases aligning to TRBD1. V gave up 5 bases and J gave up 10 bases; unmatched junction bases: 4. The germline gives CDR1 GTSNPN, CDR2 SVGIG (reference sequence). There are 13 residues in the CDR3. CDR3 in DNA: TGTGCCTGGGATGGGACAGGGGGGTCACCCCTCCACTTT. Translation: CAWDGTGGSPLHF. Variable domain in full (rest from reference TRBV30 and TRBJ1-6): SQTIHQWPATLVQPVGSPLSLECTVEGTSNPNLYWYRQAAGRGLQLLFYSVGIGQISSEVPQNLSASRPQDRQFILSSKKLLLSDSGFYLCAWDGTGGSPLHFGNGTRLTVT.

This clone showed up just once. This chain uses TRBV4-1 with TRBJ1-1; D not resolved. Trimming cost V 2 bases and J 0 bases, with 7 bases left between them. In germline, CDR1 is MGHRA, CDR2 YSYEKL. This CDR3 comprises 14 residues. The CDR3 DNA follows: TGCGCCAGCAGCCAACCATCGGTGAACACTGAAGCTTTCTTT. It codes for CASSQPSVNTEAFF.

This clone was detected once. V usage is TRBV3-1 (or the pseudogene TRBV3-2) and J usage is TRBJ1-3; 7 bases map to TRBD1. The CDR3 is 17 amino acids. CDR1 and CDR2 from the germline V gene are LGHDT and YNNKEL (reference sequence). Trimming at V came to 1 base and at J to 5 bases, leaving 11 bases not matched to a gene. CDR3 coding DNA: TGTGCCAGCAGCCAAGTTTTAACCGGGACAGATAGAAACACCATATATTTT. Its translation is CASSQVLTGTDRNTIYF.

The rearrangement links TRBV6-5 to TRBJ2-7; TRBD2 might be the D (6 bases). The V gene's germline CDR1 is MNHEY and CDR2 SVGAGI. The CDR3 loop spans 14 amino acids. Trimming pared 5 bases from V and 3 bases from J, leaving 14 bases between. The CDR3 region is CASSRPGTFYEQYF. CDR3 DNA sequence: TGTGCCAGCAGTCGCCCGGGGACTTTCTACGAGCAGTACTTC.

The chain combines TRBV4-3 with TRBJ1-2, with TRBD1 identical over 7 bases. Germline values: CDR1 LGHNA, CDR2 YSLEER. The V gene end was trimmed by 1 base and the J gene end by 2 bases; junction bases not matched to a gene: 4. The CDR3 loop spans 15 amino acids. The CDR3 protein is CASSQGQGPNYGYTF. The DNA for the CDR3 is TGCGCCAGCAGCCAAGGACAGGGTCCCAACTATGGCTACACCTTC.

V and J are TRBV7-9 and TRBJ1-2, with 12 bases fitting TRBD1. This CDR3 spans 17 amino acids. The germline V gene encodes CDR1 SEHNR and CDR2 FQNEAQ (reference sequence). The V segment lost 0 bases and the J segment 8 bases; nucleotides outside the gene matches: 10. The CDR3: CASSLASAGQGASGYTF. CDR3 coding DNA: TGTGCCAGCAGCTTAGCGTCGGCGGGACAGGGGGCGTCGGGCTACACCTTC.

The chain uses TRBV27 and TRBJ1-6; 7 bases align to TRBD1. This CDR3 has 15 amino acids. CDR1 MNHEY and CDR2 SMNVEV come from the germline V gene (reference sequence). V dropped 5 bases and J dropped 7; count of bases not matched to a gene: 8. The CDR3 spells CASSQKGALNSPLHF. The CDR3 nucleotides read TGTGCCAGCAGTCAGAAGGGGGCGCTGAATTCACCCCTCCACTTT.

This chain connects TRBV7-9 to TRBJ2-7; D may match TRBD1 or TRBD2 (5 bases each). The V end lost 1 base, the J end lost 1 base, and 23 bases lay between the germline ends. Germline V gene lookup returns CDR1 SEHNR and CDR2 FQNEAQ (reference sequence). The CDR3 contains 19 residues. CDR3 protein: CASSLEFPLRESESYEQYF. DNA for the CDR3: TGTGCCAGCAGCTTAGAATTTCCCCTCAGGGAGTCGGAGTCCTACGAGCAGTACTTC.

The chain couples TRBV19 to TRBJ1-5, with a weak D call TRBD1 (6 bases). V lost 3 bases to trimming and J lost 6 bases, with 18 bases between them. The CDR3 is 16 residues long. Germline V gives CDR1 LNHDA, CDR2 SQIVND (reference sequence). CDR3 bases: TGTGCCAGTAGTATTGCAGGGGACGGGGTCAGTCAGCCCCAGCATTTT. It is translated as CASSIAGDGVSQPQHF.

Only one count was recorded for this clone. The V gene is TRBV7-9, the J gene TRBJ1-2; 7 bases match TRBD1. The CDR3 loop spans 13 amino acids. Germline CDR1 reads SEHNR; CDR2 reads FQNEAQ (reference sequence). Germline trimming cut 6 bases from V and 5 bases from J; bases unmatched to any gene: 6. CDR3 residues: CASSSTGEYGYTF. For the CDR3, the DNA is TGTGCCAGCAGTAGTACAGGGGAATATGGCTACACCTTC. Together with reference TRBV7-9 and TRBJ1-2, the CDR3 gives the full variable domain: DTGVSQNPRHKITKRGQNVTFRCDPISEHNRLYWYRQTLGQGPEFLTYFQNEAQLEKSRLLSDRFSAERPKGSFSTLEIQRTEQGDSAMYLCASSSTGEYGYTFGSGTRLTVV.